This T cell receptor (beta chain) was sequenced for a study of regulatory T cells in long-lasting Graves disease. Overall study findings and caveats: Between persistent patients, thousands of public clonotypes were shared, exceeding the approximately 990 shared between new patients. Reduced TCR diversity was observed in persistent Graves' patients versus newly diagnosed patients. Persistent disease favored TRBV28, TRBJ1-2 and TRBJ2-5.

The time point here: newly diagnosed GD, antithyroid drugs for less than 3 months. From PBMCs, RNA was extracted and then used to make the TCR library. This CDR3 spans 14 amino acids. Unmatched junction bases numbered 9, after V lost 8 bases and J lost 5 bases. Germline CDR1 is KGHSH and CDR2 is LQKENI. Library construction for TCR beta used iRepertoire HTBI primers and Arm-PCR of CDR3 regions. Original methodology: Among the samples, roughly 65 TRBV and 14 to 15 TRBJ segments were identified. TCRdb re-called the multiplex PCR reads with MiXCR, one entry per CDR3 protein. The V and J calls come from TCRdb's annotation, not from the publication. In the table there are a few hundred thousand distinct CDR3 sequences, roughly 21% of which are singletons. This clonotype came up many times. As yet, its antigen is unknown.

The sample here was peripheral blood mononuclear cells (PBMCs), taken at new diagnosis, from a patient treated with antithyroid drugs. The TCR was taken from a female donor with Graves disease. The chain is built from TRBV18 and TRBJ1-1; 9 bases fit TRBD1. The CDR3 sequence: CASLLGTGLTEAFF. In nucleotides, the CDR3 is TGTGCCAGCCTCCTCGGGACAGGGTTGACTGAAGCTTTCTTT.